The 14 T cell receptor beta chains presented below share a single source sample, sequenced in a study of preoperative IRX-2 immunotherapy in early breast cancer. Sample treatment: preoperative locoregional IRX-2 cytokine immunotherapy. TCRdb's table, derived via immunoSEQ multiplex PCR, lists solely in-frame clones and lacks some. The sample yields about 89,000 clones, 70% to 90% seen once. This sample comprised tumor tissue, obtained after IRX-2 immunotherapy. The receptors come from a human donor with breast cancer.

V and J are TRBV6-8 and TRBJ2-7; D uncertain. The CDR3 consists of 13 residues. V lost 5 bases and J lost 2, with 10 bases in between. Germline V gives CDR1 MNHGY, CDR2 SAAAGT. The CDR3, as DNA: TGTGCCAGCAGTATAGGAAGCACCTACGAGCAGTACTTC. Encoded protein: CASSIGSTYEQYF.

The rearrangement links TRBV30 to TRBJ2-7; TRBD1 aligns across 10 bases. The ends lost 4 bases at V and 4 bases at J; junction bases unmatched: 13. Germline values: CDR1 GTSNPN, CDR2 SVGIG (reference sequence). The CDR3 length is 16 residues. CDR3 sequence (DNA): TGTGCCTGGACCCTAGGAGGGACAGGGGAGTTTTACGAGCAGTACTTC. As protein: CAWTLGGTGEFYEQYF.

V and J are TRBV7-6 and TRBJ1-1; a possible D gene is TRBD1 (5 bases). The CDR3 contains 15 residues. CDR1 SGHVS and CDR2 FNYEAQ come from the germline V gene. Trimming took 3 bases from V and 0 from J, leaving 11 bases between them. This CDR3 reads CASSLRQGLNTEAFF. In DNA form, the CDR3 reads TGTGCCAGCAGCTTGCGGCAGGGATTGAACACTGAAGCTTTCTTT.

V gene TRBV28 combines with J gene TRBJ1-6, with D perhaps TRBD1 (5 bases). Germline CDR1 MDHEN, CDR2 SYDVKM. V was trimmed by 3 bases and J by 2 bases, leaving 14 bases between them. CDR3 length: 17 amino acids. CDR3 bases: TGTGCCAGCAGTTTCCCCGGCGGGGGGACCTATAATTCACCCCTCCACTTT. Its protein is CASSFPGGGTYNSPLHF.

The chain carries TRBV28 and TRBJ1-4; no firm D call. Germline V gene data show CDR1 as MDHEN and CDR2 as SYDVKM. The V end was cut by 4 bases, the J end by 4 bases, with 16 bases between. CDR3 length equals 16 residues. In DNA, the CDR3 is TGTGCCAGCAGTTCCCCTAGTCATGGGTTTAATGAAAAACTGTTTTTT. Protein: CASSSPSHGFNEKLFF.

Only one count was recorded for this clone. The chain joins TRBV5-1 to TRBJ2-5; TRBD2 might be the D (5 bases). Germline V gives CDR1 SGHRS, CDR2 YFSETQ. This CDR3 is 15 amino acids long. The V end lost 2 bases, the J end lost 4 bases, and 15 bases lay between the germline ends. CDR3 in amino acids: CASSFASPAGETQYF. The DNA for the CDR3 is TGCGCCAGCAGCTTTGCCAGCCCCGCGGGAGAGACCCAGTACTTC.

The rearrangement links TRBV28 to TRBJ2-5; 7 bases align to TRBD1. CDR1 is MDHEN and CDR2 is SYDVKM in the germline V gene. The J segment lost 5 bases and the V segment lost 4 bases, leaving 10 bases of the junction unmatched. The CDR3 totals 15 residues. The CDR3 DNA is TGTGCCAGCAGTTCCGGGACAGCCCCCGGGGAGACCCAGTACTTC. Translation: CASSSGTAPGETQYF. Full variable domain (outside the CDR3, taken from reference TRBV28 and TRBJ2-5): DVKVTQSSRYLVKRTGEKVFLECVQDMDHENMFWYRQDPGLGLRLIYFSYDVKMKEKGDIPEGYSVSREKKERFSLILESASTNQTSMYLCASSSGTAPGETQYFGPGTRLLVL.

Note on this clone: The junction differs from germline at one of its ends, possibly a read error. The rearrangement joins TRBV7-1 to TRBJ2-7; D ambiguous. TRBV7-1 is recorded as an ORF, its role being uncertain. The length of the CDR3 is 13 residues. The CDR3 region has the DNA TGTACCAGCAGCGCGCGAGAATCCTACGAGCAGTACTTC. The encoded protein is CTSSARESYEQYF.

The chain employs TRBV5-1 and TRBJ2-7, with D perhaps TRBD2 (5 bases). From germline, CDR1 is SGHRS and CDR2 YFSETQ. Trimming took off 4 bases at V and 4 bases at J, with 18 bases between the two ends. This CDR3 spans 15 amino acids. The CDR3 bases are TGCGCCAGCAGCCCAGAGGAGGCAGTCTTATACGAGCAGTACTTC. Its translation is CASSPEEAVLYEQYF.

This chain connects TRBV19 to TRBJ1-2; no firm D call. The germline CDR1 and CDR2 sequences are LNHDA and SQIVND (reference sequence). Trimming removed 5 bases from V and 4 bases from J, with 8 bases in between. The CDR3 has 12 residues. The CDR3 loop is CASSENFYGYTF. CDR3 DNA sequence: TGTGCCAGTAGTGAGAACTTCTATGGCTACACCTTC. Using reference TRBV19 and TRBJ1-2 for the parts outside the CDR3, the full variable domain is DGGITQSPKYLFRKEGQNVTLSCEQNLNHDAMYWYRQDPGQGLRLIYYSQIVNDFQKGDIAEGYSVSREKKESFPLTVTSAQKNPTAFYLCASSENFYGYTFGSGTRLTVV.

This clone appeared once. The chain joins TRBV28 to TRBJ2-7, with D maybe TRBD2 (6 bases). This CDR3 has 17 residues. The germline V and J ends were trimmed by 5 bases and 3 bases, with 23 bases remaining between them. The germline V gene has CDR1 MDHEN and CDR2 SYDVKM. This CDR3 reads CASSALGGLDTYYEQYF. In nucleotides, the CDR3 is TGTGCCAGCAGTGCCCTTGGGGGACTTGACACTTACTACGAGCAGTACTTC.

Only one count was recorded for this clone. The chain recombines TRBV19 with TRBJ2-7; TRBD1 agrees at 8 bases. Germline V gives CDR1 LNHDA, CDR2 SQIVND (reference sequence). The CDR3 has 13 residues. V shed 4 bases and J 6 bases; nucleotides not matched to a gene: 5. The CDR3 here is CASSRGQASEQYF. DNA of the CDR3: TGTGCCAGTAGTAGGGGACAGGCCAGCGAGCAGTACTTC.

The chain recombines TRBV18 with TRBJ1-2; D unresolved. CDR3 length: 15 residues. Trimming took 0 bases from V and 4 from J, leaving 12 bases between them. Per the germline V gene, CDR1 is KGHSH and CDR2 is LQKENI. CDR3 sequence reads: CASSPPEKTVYGYTF. CDR3 bases: TGTGCCAGCTCACCACCGGAAAAGACGGTCTATGGCTACACCTTC.

The rearrangement links TRBV28 to TRBJ2-5; TRBD2 is a possible D gene (6 bases). V lost 6 bases and J 1 base, leaving 12 bases between the germline ends. From germline, CDR1 is MDHEN and CDR2 SYDVKM. The CDR3 consists of 14 residues. The CDR3 bases are TGTGCCAGCAGATTTCACGGGAGCCAAGAGACCCAGTACTTC. Translated: CASRFHGSQETQYF.